The subject of this entry is one TCR beta chain. Its recognized antigen is unknown. Base qualities were left out, and no much larger clone turns up one base away. The data derive from a study of T cells after posttransplantation cyclophosphamide (TCRdb year 2016). For context, the study as a whole: The study tracked T cell repertoire reconstitution by TRB sequencing after myeloablative bone marrow transplantation using posttransplantation cyclophosphamide as GVHD prophylaxis. Antigen receptor sequencing was done on samples from 35 to 45 PTCy-treated patients and from 15 to 20 related bone marrow donors of those patients. TRB sequencing was performed on blood from all 35 or so PTCy patients with 1-year posttransplant specimens. In 3 patients, TRB sequencing was also performed on up to roughly 3 more blood samples taken 2 to 5.2 years after transplant, and in several patients, pretransplant blood was also TRB-sequenced. Because TRA and TRB clonality correlated tightly in roughly nine samples, later TCR analyses were limited to TRB. Public TRB sequences were queried against a database of over 3,000 sequences associated with responses to pathogens, tumor antigens, self-antigens and alloantigens. Study-wide findings and limitations: Donor-recipient similarity was low at 1-2 months but rose over the first year, and later blood repertoires were often dominated by donor CD8+ memory clones. The TRB repertoires of T cells infiltrating skin or the GI tract showed only limited overlap with the TRB repertoires found in blood. Across roughly 40 patients, recipient CMV seropositivity and CMV reactivation were highly associated with TRB clonality; PTCy diversity was similar to CNI/methotrexate controls.

What the treatment or condition label conveys for this sample: high-dose cyclophosphamide on days +3 and +4 as single-agent GVHD prophylaxis. PTCy patients received busulfan and fludarabine conditioning, a related or unrelated marrow graft, and cyclophosphamide on days +3 and +4. PTCy-treated patients came from a prospective multi-institutional clinical trial. Mononuclear cells from peripheral blood and bone marrow were separated by Ficoll-Hypaque density centrifugation and then cryopreserved. Trimming leaves V shorter by 6 bases and J shorter by 2 bases, with the junction holding 10 bases beyond the gene matches. The CDR3 measures 15 amino acids from cysteine to phenylalanine. The CDR3 DNA has 45 bases and is translated from base 1. Via the germline V gene, CDR1 is MDHEN and CDR2 SYDVKM. Genomic DNA was the input for TRB sequencing, which was run either with the immunoSEQ assay at survey resolution or with the hsTCRB kit. Processing in the source paper ran as follows. The immunoSEQ software handled the initial read processing, while the LymphoSeq R package was used for the repertoire analyses. For each TRB dataset, clonality was calculated as 1 minus normalized Shannon entropy, and the Gini coefficient was computed as well. To infer phenotypes in unsorted samples, TRB sequences from sorted subsets of the recipient or donor were mapped onto unsorted samples from the same recipient. TCRdb re-hosts the immuneACCESS table, in-frame sequences only. Its copies lack some clones; in the studies checked, an unresolved V gene accounts for under half of them, and the cause for the rest is not known. V, J and clone size were drawn from that table, and D and trimming were deduced from the DNA. The sample includes around 5,000 clones, with 1.5% to 2% observed a single time. Of the sample, roughly 27% is held by the ten largest clones.

The V and J segments used are TRBV28 and TRBJ2-7, and TRBD1 aligns with 7 junction nucleotides. The sample here was PBMCs, taken about 37 weeks after a stem cell transplant with posttransplant cyclophosphamide. This receptor was obtained from a male patient aged 30 to 39 who received an allogeneic stem cell transplant from a related donor, was CMV-positive, and had no GVHD. After a transplant, some T cells may be the graft donor's own cells. The nucleotide sequence reads TGTGCCAGCAGCGCCCGACAGGGACGGCCCTACGAGCAGTACTTC. This gives the protein CASSARQGRPYEQYF.